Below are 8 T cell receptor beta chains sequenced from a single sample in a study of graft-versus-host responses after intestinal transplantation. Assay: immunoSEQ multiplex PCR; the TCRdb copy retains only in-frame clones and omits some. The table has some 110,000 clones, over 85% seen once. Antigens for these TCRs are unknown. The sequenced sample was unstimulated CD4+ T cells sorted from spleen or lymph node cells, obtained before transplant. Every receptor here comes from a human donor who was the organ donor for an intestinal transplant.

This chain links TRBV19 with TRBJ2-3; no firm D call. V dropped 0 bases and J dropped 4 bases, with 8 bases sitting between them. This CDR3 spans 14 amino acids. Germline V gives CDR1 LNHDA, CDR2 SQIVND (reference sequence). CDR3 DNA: TGTGCCAGTAGTATAGACCTGGCCTCAGATACGCAGTATTTT. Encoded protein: CASSIDLASDTQYF.

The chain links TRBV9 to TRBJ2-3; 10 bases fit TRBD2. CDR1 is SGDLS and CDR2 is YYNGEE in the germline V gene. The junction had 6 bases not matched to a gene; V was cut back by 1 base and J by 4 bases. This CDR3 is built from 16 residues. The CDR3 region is CASSVPLAGVSDTQYF. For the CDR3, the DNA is TGTGCCAGCAGCGTACCCCTAGCGGGAGTGTCAGATACGCAGTATTTT.

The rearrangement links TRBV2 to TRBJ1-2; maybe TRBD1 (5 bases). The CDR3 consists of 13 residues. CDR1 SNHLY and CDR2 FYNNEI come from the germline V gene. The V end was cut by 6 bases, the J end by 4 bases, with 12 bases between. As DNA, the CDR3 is TGTGCCAGCAGAGAAAGGACACCCTATGGCTACACCTTC. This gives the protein CASRERTPYGYTF.

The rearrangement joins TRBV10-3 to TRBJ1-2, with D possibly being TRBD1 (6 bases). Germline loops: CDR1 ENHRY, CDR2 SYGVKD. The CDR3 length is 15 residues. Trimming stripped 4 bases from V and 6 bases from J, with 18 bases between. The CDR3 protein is CAISGETGASDGYTF. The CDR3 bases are TGTGCCATCAGTGGGGAGACAGGAGCCTCTGATGGCTACACCTTC.

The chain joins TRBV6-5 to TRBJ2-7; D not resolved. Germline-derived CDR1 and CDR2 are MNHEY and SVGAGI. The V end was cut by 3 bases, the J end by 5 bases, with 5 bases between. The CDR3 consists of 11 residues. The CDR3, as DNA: TGTGCCAGCAGTTATTACAACGAGCAGTACTTC. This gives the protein CASSYYNEQYF.

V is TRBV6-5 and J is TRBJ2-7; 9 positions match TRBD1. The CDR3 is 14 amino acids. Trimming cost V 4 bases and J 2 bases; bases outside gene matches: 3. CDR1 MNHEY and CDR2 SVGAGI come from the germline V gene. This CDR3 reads CASSSGQGTYEQYF. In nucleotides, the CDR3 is TGTGCCAGCAGTTCTGGACAGGGGACCTACGAGCAGTACTTC.

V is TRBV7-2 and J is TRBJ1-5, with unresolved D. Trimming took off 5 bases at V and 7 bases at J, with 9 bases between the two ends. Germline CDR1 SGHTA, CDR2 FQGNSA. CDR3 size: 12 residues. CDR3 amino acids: CASSPSRQPQHF. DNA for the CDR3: TGTGCCAGCAGCCCCTCGAGACAGCCCCAGCATTTT.

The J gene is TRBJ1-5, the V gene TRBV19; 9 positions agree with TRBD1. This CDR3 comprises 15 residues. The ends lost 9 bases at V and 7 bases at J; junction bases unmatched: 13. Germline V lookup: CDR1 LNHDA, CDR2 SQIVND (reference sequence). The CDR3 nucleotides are TGTGCCAGCCAAACGGCCGGGACAGGGTTACAGCCCCAGCATTTT. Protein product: CASQTAGTGLQPQHF.